A selection of T cell receptor beta chains follows, all from one sample in a study of beta chain features in type 1 diabetes. Profiling relied on immunoSEQ multiplex PCR, and the TCRdb table lists in-frame clones only, not all of them. The sample shows around 160,000 clones, roughly 63% of them seen only once. Sequenced: naive CD4+ T cells from blood. The receptor source for this set is a man aged 25 to 40 with type 1 diabetes. The CDR3 runs from the conserved cysteine through the conserved F or W. The D gene is left open where the match is weak. The size entry is marked missing in some rows and otherwise reads once, few, many or a size class.

D: NA
J: TRBJ1-1
size: NA
V: TRBV30
CDR3: CAWSVLGTAFF
DNA: TGTGCCTGGAGTGTACTAGGGACCGCTTTCTTT

D: NA
J: TRBJ2-5
size: NA
V: TRBV1
CDR3: CTSSMPGIRLAGRGETQYF
DNA: TGCACCAGCAGTATGCCCGGCATACGGTTGGCAGGGAGAGGGGAGACCCAGTACTTC

D: TRBD1
J: TRBJ2-7
size: NA
V: TRBV19
CDR3: CASSTHPGQGLEQYF
DNA: TGTGCCAGTAGTACCCATCCGGGACAGGGGCTCGAGCAGTACTTC

D: TRBD1
J: TRBJ1-2
size: NA
V: TRBV4-3
CDR3: CASSQGIGEQGAYGYTF
DNA: TGCGCCAGCAGCCAAGGGATTGGGGAGCAGGGGGCCTATGGCTACACCTTC

D: NA
J: TRBJ1-1
size: few
V: TRBV5-4
CDR3: CASSTGEGQTEAFF
DNA: TGTGCCAGCAGCACTGGAGAGGGCCAAACTGAAGCTTTCTTT

D: NA
J: TRBJ2-3
size: few
V: TRBV4-3
CDR3: CASSQEWAADTQYF
DNA: TGCGCCAGCAGCCAGGAGTGGGCCGCGGATACGCAGTATTTT

D: NA
J: TRBJ2-2
size: NA
V: TRBV4-3
CDR3: CASSQDWGRIGAGELFF
DNA: TGCGCCAGCAGCCAAGATTGGGGACGGATAGGGGCCGGGGAGCTGTTTTTT

D: TRBD2
J: TRBJ2-1
size: few
V: TRBV11-2
CDR3: CASSLVTSGGIYNEQFF
DNA: TGTGCCAGCAGCTTAGTCACTAGCGGGGGCATATACAATGAGCAGTTCTTC

D: TRBD1
J: TRBJ2-6
size: few
V: TRBV25-1
CDR3: CASSGGWDRSSGANVLTF
DNA: TGTGCCAGCAGTGGGGGATGGGACAGGAGCTCTGGGGCCAACGTCCTGACTTTC

D: NA
J: TRBJ1-1
size: NA
V: TRBV29-1
CDR3: CSVDKVTEAFF
DNA: TGCAGCGTTGACAAAGTAACTGAAGCTTTCTTT

D: TRBD2
J: TRBJ2-1
size: NA
V: TRBV7-2
CDR3: CASSLASGGDNEQFF
DNA: TGTGCCAGCAGCTTAGCCAGCGGGGGTGACAATGAGCAGTTCTTC

D: TRBD1
J: TRBJ2-7
size: NA
V: TRBV29-1
CDR3: CSVSSIAGQGSYEQYF
DNA: TGCAGCGTTTCCTCCATAGCTGGACAGGGGTCGTACGAGCAGTACTTC

D: TRBD1
J: TRBJ2-1
size: NA
V: TRBV5-4
CDR3: CASSQDRGSYNEQFF
DNA: TGTGCCAGCAGCCAGGACAGGGGATCCTACAATGAGCAGTTCTTC

D: TRBD1
J: TRBJ1-6
size: NA
V: TRBV7-2
CDR3: CASRGQGVSPLHF
DNA: TGTGCCAGCAGAGGACAGGGGGTTTCACCCCTCCACTTT

D: NA
J: TRBJ1-5
size: NA
V: TRBV30
CDR3: CAWSHRGNQPQHF
DNA: TGTGCCTGGAGTCACAGGGGCAATCAGCCCCAGCATTTT

D: NA
J: TRBJ2-1
size: NA
V: TRBV7-9
CDR3: CASSVYNEQFF
DNA: TGTGCCAGCAGCGTTTACAATGAGCAGTTCTTC

D: NA
J: TRBJ2-1
size: NA
V: TRBV11-2
CDR3: CASSGWYDEQFF
DNA: TGTGCCAGCAGCGGCTGGTACGATGAGCAGTTCTTC

D: TRBD1
J: TRBJ1-1
size: NA
V: TRBV9
CDR3: CASSPRTGRAEAFF
DNA: TGTGCCAGCAGCCCCCGGACAGGGAGGGCTGAAGCTTTCTTT

D: NA
J: TRBJ2-7
size: few
V: TRBV29-1
CDR3: CSVAYRVRYEQYF
DNA: TGCAGCGTCGCATACAGGGTCCGTTACGAGCAGTACTTC

D: NA
J: TRBJ2-4
size: once
V: TRBV21-1
CDR3: CASSPFKPGGKNIQYF
DNA: TGTGCCAGCAGCCCGTTTAAACCCGGGGGCAAAAACATTCAGTACTTC

D: NA
J: TRBJ1-2
size: NA
V: TRBV25-1
CDR3: CASSGFGTQGGYTF
DNA: TGTGCCAGCAGTGGATTCGGGACACAGGGTGGCTACACCTTC

D: NA
J: TRBJ2-7
size: NA
V: TRBV27
CDR3: CASSSGTDYEQYF
DNA: TGTGCCAGCAGTTCAGGGACTGACTACGAGCAGTACTTC

D: NA
J: TRBJ2-3
size: NA
V: TRBV4-3
CDR3: CASSLQGAGADTQYF
DNA: TGCGCCAGCAGCCTCCAGGGTGCAGGGGCGGATACGCAGTATTTT

D: TRBD1
J: TRBJ2-7
size: NA
V: TRBV2
CDR3: CASSETGQVPHEQYF
DNA: TGTGCCAGCAGTGAAACGGGACAGGTTCCCCACGAGCAGTACTTC

D: NA
J: TRBJ1-2
size: few
V: TRBV21-1
CDR3: CASSKLPGYYGYTF
DNA: TGTGCCAGCAGCAAACTCCCGGGGTACTATGGCTACACCTTC

D: TRBD1
J: TRBJ2-3
size: few
V: TRBV11-3
CDR3: CASDRGSSTDTQYF
DNA: TGTGCCAGCGACAGGGGTTCTAGCACAGATACGCAGTATTTT

D: NA
J: TRBJ2-5
size: NA
V: TRBV11-2
CDR3: CASKLSETQYF
DNA: TGTGCCAGCAAGTTAAGTGAGACCCAGTACTTC

D: NA
J: TRBJ1-1
size: few
V: TRBV29-1
CDR3: CSVLLNTEAFF
DNA: TGCAGCGTTCTACTGAACACTGAAGCTTTCTTT

D: TRBD1
J: TRBJ2-1
size: NA
V: TRBV29-1
CDR3: CSVVTGGNEQFF
DNA: TGCAGCGTGGTGACAGGGGGCAATGAGCAGTTCTTC

D: NA
J: TRBJ1-2
size: NA
V: TRBV29-1
CDR3: CSTRDRTNYGYTF
DNA: TGCAGCACCCGGGACCGAACTAACTATGGCTACACCTTC

D: NA
J: TRBJ2-3
size: NA
V: TRBV30
CDR3: CAWRTDVRDTQYF
DNA: TGTGCCTGGAGGACCGACGTTCGGGATACGCAGTATTTT

D: TRBD2
J: TRBJ2-3
size: NA
V: TRBV5-4
CDR3: CASSQPGLEANTQYF
DNA: TGTGCCAGCAGCCAGCCGGGACTAGAGGCAAATACGCAGTATTTT

D: NA
J: TRBJ1-4
size: NA
V: TRBV20-1
CDR3: CSARVDEKLFF
DNA: TGCAGTGCTAGAGTAGATGAAAAACTGTTTTTT

D: TRBD2
J: TRBJ2-5
size: NA
V: TRBV7-2
CDR3: CASSRLAPQETQYF
DNA: TGTGCCAGCAGCAGACTAGCCCCACAAGAGACCCAGTACTTC

D: NA
J: TRBJ1-5
size: once
V: TRBV7-9
CDR3: CASSLSGAQRSNQPQHF
DNA: TGTGCCAGCAGCTTATCTGGGGCACAGAGAAGCAATCAGCCCCAGCATTTT

D: NA
J: TRBJ2-3
size: NA
V: TRBV20-1
CDR3: CSARTDTQYF
DNA: TGCAGTGCTAGAACGGATACGCAGTATTTT

D: NA
J: TRBJ2-7
size: few
V: TRBV7-9
CDR3: CASSLAGRSYEQYF
DNA: TGTGCCAGCAGCTTAGCGGGCAGATCCTACGAGCAGTACTTC

D: NA
J: TRBJ2-5
size: NA
V: TRBV25-1
CDR3: CASSALGALETQYF
DNA: TGTGCCAGCAGTGCATTAGGGGCGTTGGAGACCCAGTACTTC

D: NA
J: TRBJ1-5
size: NA
V: TRBV30
CDR3: CAWSAIQGNQPQHF
DNA: TGTGCCTGGAGTGCCATACAGGGTAATCAGCCCCAGCATTTT

D: TRBD1
J: TRBJ1-4
size: NA
V: TRBV18
CDR3: CASSPGQGKEKLFF
DNA: TGTGCCAGCTCACCGGGACAGGGAAAAGAAAAACTGTTTTTT

D: NA
J: TRBJ2-1
size: NA
V: TRBV7-6
CDR3: CASSLGRNEQFF
DNA: TGTGCCAGCAGCTTAGGGAGAAATGAGCAGTTCTTC

D: NA
J: TRBJ2-5
size: few
V: TRBV6-5
CDR3: CASSYERAQTQYF
DNA: TGTGCCAGCAGTTACGAGAGGGCCCAGACCCAGTACTTC